This T cell receptor (beta chain) was recovered during a study of T-cell reconstitution after alpha-beta-depleted transplantation in children. In germline, CDR1 is SQVTM, CDR2 ANQGSEA. The CDR3 loop spans 13 amino acids. This clonotype was found a few times. At one end the junction does not follow the germline gene, possibly because of a read error. It was with unique molecular identifiers that the TCRbeta library was prepared. TCRdb reprocessed the PCR reads with MiXCR, giving one entry per CDR3 protein. The sample includes fewer than 700,000 distinct CDR3 sequences, over 10% of them seen just once. The origin of this receptor is a male patient between 5 and 17 years old who had a stem cell transplant for acute myeloid leukemia, so the T cells may come from the graft donor. The material sequenced was PBMCs, mostly from graft donor cells, taken 360 days after TCRalphabeta/CD19-depleted stem cell transplant. The J gene is TRBJ2-5, the V gene TRBV29-1; 9 nucleotides line up with TRBD2. The CDR3 reads CSVYRVAGEAQYF. The CDR3 DNA follows: TGCAGCGTTTACCGCGTAGCGGGAGAGGCCCAGTACTTC.